This T cell receptor beta chain comes out of a study of cytomegalovirus exposure and HLA in healthy donors. With 60 Vbeta and 13 Jbeta primers, the PCR was carried out. TCRdb's copy holds only in-frame clones and misses some; the assay was immunoSEQ multiplex PCR. The table includes 90,000 to 110,000 clones, 81% detected once. To note about this clone: Other DNA sequences within the sample encode an identical CDR3.

The CDR3 extends over 13 amino acids. V lost 0 bases to trimming and J lost 7 bases; unmatched junction nucleotides: 1. The V gene's germline CDR1 is SGHRS and CDR2 YFSETQ. Sequenced sample: PBMCs. The TCR comes from a woman aged 30 to 39 in good health and CMV-seronegative. J is TRBJ2-1 and V is TRBV5-1; 7 positions agree with TRBD1. The CDR3 sequence is CASSLGQGNEQFF. The CDR3 region has the DNA TGCGCCAGCAGCTTGGGACAGGGTAATGAGCAGTTCTTC.